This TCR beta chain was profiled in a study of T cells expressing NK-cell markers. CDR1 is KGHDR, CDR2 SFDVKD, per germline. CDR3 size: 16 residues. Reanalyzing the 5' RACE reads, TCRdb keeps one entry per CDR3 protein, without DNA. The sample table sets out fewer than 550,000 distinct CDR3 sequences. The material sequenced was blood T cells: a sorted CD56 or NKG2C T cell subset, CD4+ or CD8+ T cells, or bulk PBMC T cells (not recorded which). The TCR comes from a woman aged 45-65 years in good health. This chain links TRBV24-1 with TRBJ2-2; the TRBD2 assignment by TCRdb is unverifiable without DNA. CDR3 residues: CATSDPTSGRTGELFF.